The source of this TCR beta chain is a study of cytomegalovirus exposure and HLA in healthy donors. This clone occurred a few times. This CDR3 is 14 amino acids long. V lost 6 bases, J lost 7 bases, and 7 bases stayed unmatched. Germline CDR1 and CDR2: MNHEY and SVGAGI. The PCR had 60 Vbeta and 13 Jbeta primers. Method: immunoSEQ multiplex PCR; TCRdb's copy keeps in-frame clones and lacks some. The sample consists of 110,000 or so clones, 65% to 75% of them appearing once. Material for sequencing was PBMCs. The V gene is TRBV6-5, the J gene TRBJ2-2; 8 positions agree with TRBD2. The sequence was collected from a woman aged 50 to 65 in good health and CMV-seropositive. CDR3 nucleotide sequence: TGTGCCAGCAGGAGCGGGAGACAGAGCGGGGAGCTGTTTTTT. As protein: CASRSGRQSGELFF.